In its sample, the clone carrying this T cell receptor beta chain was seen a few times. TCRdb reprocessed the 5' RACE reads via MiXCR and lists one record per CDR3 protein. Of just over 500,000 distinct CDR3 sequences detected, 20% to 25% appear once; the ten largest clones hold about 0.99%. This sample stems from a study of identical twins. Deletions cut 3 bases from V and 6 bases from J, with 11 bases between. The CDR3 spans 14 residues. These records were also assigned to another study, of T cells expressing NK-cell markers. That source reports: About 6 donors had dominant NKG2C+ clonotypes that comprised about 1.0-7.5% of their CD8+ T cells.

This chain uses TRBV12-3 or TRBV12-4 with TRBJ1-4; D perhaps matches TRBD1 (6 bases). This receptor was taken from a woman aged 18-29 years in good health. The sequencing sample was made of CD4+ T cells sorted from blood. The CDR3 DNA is TGTGCCAGCAGTTTGCGGGGGGGCGATGAAAAACTGTTTTTT. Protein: CASSLRGGDEKLFF.